The 18 T cell receptor beta chains listed next were all sequenced from one sample in a study of early T cells in non-severe SARS-CoV-2 infection. TCRdb reprocessed the 5' RACE reads via MiXCR and lists one record per CDR3 protein. The data contain tens of thousands of distinct CDR3 sequences, around 6.9% of them singletons. Specimen: whole blood. Receptor source: an adult who was a healthcare worker with PCR-confirmed SARS-CoV-2 infection or an uninfected control (not recorded which).

A few counts support this clonotype. The rearrangement uses TRBV11-2 and TRBJ2-5; 8 positions agree with TRBD2. Losses at the gene ends were 5 bases for V and 5 bases for J; bases not matched to a gene: 10. Germline lookup yields CDR1 SGHAT and CDR2 FQNNGV. This CDR3 has 15 residues. CDR3 region: CASSPTRGAKETQYF. CDR3 DNA: TGTGCCAGCAGCCCCACGCGGGGGGCCAAGGAGACCCAGTACTTC.

This clonotype was counted a few times. This chain links TRBV5-1 with TRBJ2-5, with TRBD1 identical over 7 bases. Germline loops: CDR1 SGHRS, CDR2 YFSETQ. CDR3 length equals 13 residues. V lost 4 bases to trimming and J lost 5 bases; unmatched junction nucleotides: 5. In DNA, the CDR3 is TGCGCCAGCAGCACTGGACAGGCGGAGACCCAGTACTTC. Protein sequence: CASSTGQAETQYF.

This clonotype was recorded a few times. This rearrangement joins TRBV4-1 to TRBJ1-2; no reliable D call. This CDR3 region has 11 residues. Trimming took 1 base from V and 10 from J, leaving 7 bases between them. CDR1 is MGHRA, CDR2 YSYEKL, per germline. CDR3 coding DNA: TGCGCCAGCAGCCAAGCCAGGCACTACACCTTC. Translated, it gives CASSQARHYTF.

This clonotype has only a few counts. The chain combines TRBV11-2 with TRBJ1-4; no clear D gene. Germline values: CDR1 SGHAT, CDR2 FQNNGV. Trimming removed 5 bases from V and 3 bases from J, with 13 bases in between. CDR3 size: 15 residues. The CDR3 DNA sequence: TGTGCCAGCAGCCACCGGGGATGGCCTAATGAAAAACTGTTTTTT. It specifies CASSHRGWPNEKLFF.

This clonotype has a count of ten or more. This chain links TRBV6-2 or TRBV6-3 with TRBJ1-3; 7 nucleotides line up with TRBD1. V was clipped by 2 bases and J by 5 bases; unmatched bases: 9. The CDR3 is 16 residues long. Looked up from germline, CDR1 is MNHEY and CDR2 is SVGEGT. CDR3: CASSYGRTGNRNTIYF. The CDR3 DNA sequence: TGTGCCAGCAGTTACGGACGGACAGGCAACAGAAACACCATATATTTT.

The chain employs TRBV21-1 and TRBJ2-2; the table names TRBD1, a call not compared with the DNA. TRBV21-1 is assigned pseudogene status. The CDR3 length is 16 residues. CDR3 in DNA: TGTGCCAGCAGCCAGAGGACAGGGGGCGAAGTCGGGGAGCTGTTTTTT. Translation: CASSQRTGGEVGELFF.

The gene calls are TRBV2 and TRBJ2-3; 12 nucleotides agree with TRBD2. The CDR3 loop spans 14 amino acids. V trimming: 6 bases; J trimming: 8 bases; junction bases outside the gene matches: 6. Germline V gives CDR1 SNHLY, CDR2 FYNNEI. The CDR3 DNA reads TGTGCCAGCAGGAGGACTAGCGGGGAAGGTACGCAGTATTTT. It translates to CASRRTSGEGTQYF.

This clonotype was seen ten or more times. Here the CDR3 reads CASRDDTDTQYF. The CDR3 DNA reads TGTGCCAGCAGAGACGATACAGATACGCAGTATTTT. The V and J genes are TRBV2 and TRBJ2-3; D unresolved. Germline V gives CDR1 SNHLY, CDR2 FYNNEI. The V end was cut by 6 bases, the J end by 3 bases, with 7 bases between. This CDR3 has 12 amino acids.

This clonotype was seen a few times. J is TRBJ1-2 and V is TRBV12-3 or TRBV12-4; 10 bases match TRBD1. V was pared by 6 bases and J by 4 bases, with 5 bases of the junction left unmatched. The CDR3 runs 14 residues. This CDR3 is CASRPTGGVYGYTF. The CDR3 DNA reads as TGTGCCAGCAGGCCGACAGGGGGCGTCTATGGCTACACCTTC.

This clonotype came up many times. The V and J genes are TRBV25-1 and TRBJ1-4, with a weak D call TRBD1 (6 bases). Germline V gene sequence: CDR1 MGHDK, CDR2 SYGVNS. V was trimmed by 1 base and J by 7 bases, leaving 13 bases between them. The CDR3 sequence is 15 residues long. DNA for the CDR3: TGTGCCAGCAGTGAATCCGGGGGCGGCGGTGAAAAACTGTTTTTT. This gives the protein CASSESGGGGEKLFF.

V and J are TRBV6-2 or TRBV6-3 and TRBJ2-7, with D perhaps TRBD1 (5 bases). The V gene's germline CDR1 is MNHEY and CDR2 SVGEGT. V was clipped by 2 bases and J by 3 bases, with 11 bases between them. The CDR3 is 14 amino acids. CDR3: CASSYRGSLYEQYF. The CDR3 region has the DNA TGTGCCAGCAGTTACAGGGGATCCCTCTACGAGCAGTACTTC.

In its sample, this clonotype was seen many times. The chain employs TRBV3-1 and TRBJ2-3; D is unclear. The germline V and J ends were trimmed by 3 bases and 3 bases, with 10 bases remaining between them. The germline V gene encodes CDR1 LGHDT and CDR2 YNNKEL (reference sequence). The CDR3 extends over 14 amino acids. Written as DNA, the CDR3 is TGTGCCAGCAGCCAGCTCAGCTTGACAGATACGCAGTATTTT. This codes for CASSQLSLTDTQYF.

This clonotype was picked up a small number of times. The chain recombines TRBV4-3 with TRBJ1-2, with a possible D match to TRBD1 (6 bases). Trimming removed 0 bases at V and 5 bases at J, with 13 bases between. Germline CDR1 is LGHNA and CDR2 is YSLEER. The CDR3 has 15 residues. The CDR3 sequence: CASSQDWTALYGYTF. The CDR3 bases are TGCGCCAGCAGCCAAGATTGGACAGCTCTTTATGGCTACACCTTC.

V is TRBV20-1 and J is TRBJ2-5; the D gene is possibly TRBD2 (5 bases). The V and J ends lost 1 base and 5 bases respectively, with 23 bases between them. Germline lookup yields CDR1 DFQATT and CDR2 SNEGSKA (reference sequence). This CDR3 has 17 residues. The CDR3 bases are TGCAGTGCTAGAGCCATAGTAGGGAGCCAAAAACGGGAGACCCAGTACTTC. Protein product: CSARAIVGSQKRETQYF.

Ten or more counts support this clonotype. The CDR3 DNA sequence: TGTGCCAGCTCAGGCGGCAGGGGTCCCTACGAGCAGTACTTC. This translates into CASSGGRGPYEQYF. The chain carries TRBV18 and TRBJ2-7; the D gene is possibly TRBD1 (6 bases). CDR1 and CDR2 (germline): KGHSH, LQKENI. V was trimmed by 5 bases and J by 2 bases, leaving 13 bases between them. The CDR3 extends over 14 amino acids. Looking up the rest from reference TRBV18 and TRBJ2-7 gives the full variable domain: NAGVMQNPRHLVRRRGQEARLRCSPMKGHSHVYWYRQLPEEGLKFMVYLQKENIIDESGMPKERFSAEFPKEGPSILRIQQVVRGDSAAYFCASSGGRGPYEQYFGPGTRLTVT.

This clonotype occurred many times. The chain is built from TRBV15 and TRBJ2-7; either TRBD1 or TRBD2 may fit D (5 bases each). The CDR3 runs to 15 residues. V dropped 4 bases and J dropped 0 bases, with 13 bases sitting between them. Germline V gene sequence: CDR1 LNHNV, CDR2 YYDKDF (reference sequence). CDR3 sequence reads: CATSIGTAISYEQYF. The CDR3 DNA reads TGTGCCACCAGCATTGGGACGGCCATCTCCTACGAGCAGTACTTC.

The chain has TRBV3-1 and TRBJ2-7; 8 bases line up with TRBD2. V lost 5 bases, J lost 0 bases, and 6 bases stayed unmatched. The CDR3 runs to 15 residues. The germline V gene has CDR1 LGHDT and CDR2 YNNKEL (reference sequence). The CDR3 region is CASSVKRGSSYEQYF. The CDR3 DNA reads as TGTGCCAGCAGCGTGAAGCGGGGGAGCTCCTACGAGCAGTACTTC.

The chain combines TRBV5-1 with TRBJ2-7, with D maybe TRBD1 (5 bases). Germline CDR1 reads SGHRS; CDR2 reads YFSETQ. The length of the CDR3 is 15 residues. V was trimmed by 4 bases and J by 3 bases, leaving 17 bases between them. As DNA, the CDR3 is TGCGCCAGCAGCGCTTGGGGCGGAACAAACTACGAGCAGTACTTC. Protein product: CASSAWGGTNYEQYF. Full variable domain (rest looked up from reference TRBV5-1 and TRBJ2-7): KAGVTQTPRYLIKTRGQQVTLSCSPISGHRSVSWYQQTPGQGLQFLFEYFSETQRNKGNFPGRFSGRQFSNSRSEMNVSTLELGDSALYLCASSAWGGTNYEQYFGPGTRLTVT.